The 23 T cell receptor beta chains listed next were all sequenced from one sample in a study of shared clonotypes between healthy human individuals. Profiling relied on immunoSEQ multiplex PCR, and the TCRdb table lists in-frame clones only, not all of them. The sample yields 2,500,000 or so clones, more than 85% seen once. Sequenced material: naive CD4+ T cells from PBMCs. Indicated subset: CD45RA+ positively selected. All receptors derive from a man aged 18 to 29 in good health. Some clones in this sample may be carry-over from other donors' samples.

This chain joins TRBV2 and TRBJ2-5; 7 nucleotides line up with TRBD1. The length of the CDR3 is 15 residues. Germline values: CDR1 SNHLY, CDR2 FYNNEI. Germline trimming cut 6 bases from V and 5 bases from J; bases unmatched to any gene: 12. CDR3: CASRENKGGFETQYF. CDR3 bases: TGTGCCAGCAGGGAGAACAAAGGGGGCTTTGAGACCCAGTACTTC.

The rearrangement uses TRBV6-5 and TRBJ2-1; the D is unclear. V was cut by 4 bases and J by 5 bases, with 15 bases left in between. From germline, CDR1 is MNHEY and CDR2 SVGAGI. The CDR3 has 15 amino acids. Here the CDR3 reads CASSFRAGLDNEQFF. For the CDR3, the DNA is TGTGCCAGCAGTTTCCGGGCAGGCCTAGACAATGAGCAGTTCTTC.

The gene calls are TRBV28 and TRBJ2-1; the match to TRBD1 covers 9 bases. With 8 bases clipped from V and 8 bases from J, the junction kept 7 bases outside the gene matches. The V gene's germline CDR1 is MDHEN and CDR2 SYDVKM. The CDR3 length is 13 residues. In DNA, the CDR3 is TGTGCCAGCCGCGGGACAGGGAGGTATGAGCAGTTCTTC. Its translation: CASRGTGRYEQFF. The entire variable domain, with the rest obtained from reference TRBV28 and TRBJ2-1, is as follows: DVKVTQSSRYLVKRTGEKVFLECVQDMDHENMFWYRQDPGLGLRLIYFSYDVKMKEKGDIPEGYSVSREKKERFSLILESASTNQTSMYLCASRGTGRYEQFFGPGTRLTVL.

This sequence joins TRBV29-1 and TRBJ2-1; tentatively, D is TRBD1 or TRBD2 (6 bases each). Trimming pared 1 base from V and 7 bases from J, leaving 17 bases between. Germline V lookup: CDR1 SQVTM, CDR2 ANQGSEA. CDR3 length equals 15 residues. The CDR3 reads CSVEGVRGEWNEQFF. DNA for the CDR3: TGCAGCGTTGAAGGGGTAAGGGGGGAATGGAATGAGCAGTTCTTC.

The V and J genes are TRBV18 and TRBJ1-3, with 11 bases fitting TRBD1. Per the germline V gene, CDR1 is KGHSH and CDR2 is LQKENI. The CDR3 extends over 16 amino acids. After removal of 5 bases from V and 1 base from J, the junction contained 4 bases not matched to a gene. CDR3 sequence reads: CASSSGQGASGNTIYF. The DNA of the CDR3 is TGTGCCAGCTCATCCGGACAGGGGGCTTCTGGAAACACCATATATTTT.

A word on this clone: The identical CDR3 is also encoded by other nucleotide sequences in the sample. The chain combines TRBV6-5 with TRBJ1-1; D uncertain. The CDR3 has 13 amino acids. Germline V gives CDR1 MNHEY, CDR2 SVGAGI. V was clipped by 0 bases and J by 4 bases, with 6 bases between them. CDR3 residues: CASSYSRLTEAFF. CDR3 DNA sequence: TGTGCCAGCAGTTACTCGCGCCTCACTGAAGCTTTCTTT.

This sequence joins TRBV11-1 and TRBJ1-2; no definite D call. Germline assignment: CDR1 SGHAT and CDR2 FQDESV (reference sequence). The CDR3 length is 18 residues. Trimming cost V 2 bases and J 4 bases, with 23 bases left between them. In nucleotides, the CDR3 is TGTGCCAGCAGCTTATTTGGTCCCGATATCGGCTTAAGCTATGGCTACACCTTC. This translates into CASSLFGPDIGLSYGYTF.

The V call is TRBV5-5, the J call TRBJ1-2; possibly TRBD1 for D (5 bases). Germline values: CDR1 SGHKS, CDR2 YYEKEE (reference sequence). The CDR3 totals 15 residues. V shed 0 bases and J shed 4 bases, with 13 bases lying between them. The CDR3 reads CASSLAGTTGYGYTF. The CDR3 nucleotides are TGTGCCAGCAGCTTGGCCGGGACCACGGGCTATGGCTACACCTTC.

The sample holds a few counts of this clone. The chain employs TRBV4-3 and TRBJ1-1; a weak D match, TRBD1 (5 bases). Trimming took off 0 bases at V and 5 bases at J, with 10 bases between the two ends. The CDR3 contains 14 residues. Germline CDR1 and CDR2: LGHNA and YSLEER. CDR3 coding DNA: TGCGCCAGCAGCCAAGAGGTCAGGGCGACTGAAGCTTTCTTT. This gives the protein CASSQEVRATEAFF.

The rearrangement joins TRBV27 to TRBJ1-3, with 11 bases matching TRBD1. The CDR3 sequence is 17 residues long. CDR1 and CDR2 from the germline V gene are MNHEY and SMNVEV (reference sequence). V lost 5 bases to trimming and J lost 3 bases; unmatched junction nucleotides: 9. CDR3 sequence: CASSGSGTGGIGNTIYF. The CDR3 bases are TGTGCCAGCAGTGGCTCCGGGACAGGGGGGATTGGAAACACCATATATTTT.

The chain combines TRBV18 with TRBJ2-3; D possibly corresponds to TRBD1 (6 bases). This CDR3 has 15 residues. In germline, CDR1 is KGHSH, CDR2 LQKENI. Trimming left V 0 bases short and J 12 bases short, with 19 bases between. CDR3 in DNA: TGTGCCAGCTCACCACCGAGGACAGTAGGGATTTCACAGTATTTT. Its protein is CASSPPRTVGISQYF.

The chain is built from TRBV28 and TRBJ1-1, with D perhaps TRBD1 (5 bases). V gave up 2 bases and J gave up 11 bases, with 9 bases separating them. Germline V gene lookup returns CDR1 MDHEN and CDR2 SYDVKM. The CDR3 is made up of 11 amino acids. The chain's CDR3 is CASSLAWGAFF. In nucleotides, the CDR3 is TGTGCCAGCAGTTTAGCCTGGGGGGCTTTCTTT.

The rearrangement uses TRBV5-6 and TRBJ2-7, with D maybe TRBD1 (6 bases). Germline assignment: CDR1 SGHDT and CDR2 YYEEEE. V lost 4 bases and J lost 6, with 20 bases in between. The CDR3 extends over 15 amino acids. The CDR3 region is CASSQFSRTGREQYF. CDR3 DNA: TGTGCCAGCAGCCAGTTTTCACGAACAGGGCGCGAGCAGTACTTC.

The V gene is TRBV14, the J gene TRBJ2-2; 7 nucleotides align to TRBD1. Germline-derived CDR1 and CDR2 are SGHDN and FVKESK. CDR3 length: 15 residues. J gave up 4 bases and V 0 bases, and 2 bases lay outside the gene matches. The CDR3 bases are TGTGCCAGCAGCCAAGACAGGGGGAGCACCGGGGAGCTGTTTTTT. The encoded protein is CASSQDRGSTGELFF.

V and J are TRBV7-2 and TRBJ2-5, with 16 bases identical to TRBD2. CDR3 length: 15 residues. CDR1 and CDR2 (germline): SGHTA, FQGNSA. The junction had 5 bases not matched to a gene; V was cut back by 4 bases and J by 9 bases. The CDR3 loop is CASSSGTSGRVSQYF. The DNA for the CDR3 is TGTGCCAGCAGCTCCGGGACTAGCGGGAGGGTTTCCCAGTACTTC.

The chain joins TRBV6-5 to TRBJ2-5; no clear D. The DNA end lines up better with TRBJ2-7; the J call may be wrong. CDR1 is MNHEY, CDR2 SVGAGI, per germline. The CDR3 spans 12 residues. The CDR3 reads CASSEGYYEQYF. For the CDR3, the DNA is TGTGCCAGCAGCGAAGGGTACTACGAGCAGTACTTC.

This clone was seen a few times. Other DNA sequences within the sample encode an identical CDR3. The CDR3 is CASSVGGTGELFF. The CDR3 bases are TGTGCCAGCAGCGTAGGGGGCACCGGGGAGCTGTTTTTT. The chain couples TRBV9 to TRBJ2-2; no reliable D call. The CDR3 length is 13 residues. Germline V gene sequence: CDR1 SGDLS, CDR2 YYNGEE. Trimming took off 0 bases at V and 4 bases at J, with 4 bases between the two ends.

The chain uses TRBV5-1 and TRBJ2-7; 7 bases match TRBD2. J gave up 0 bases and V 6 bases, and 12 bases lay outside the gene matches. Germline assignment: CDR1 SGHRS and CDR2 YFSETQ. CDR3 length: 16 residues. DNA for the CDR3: TGCGCCAGCACCGCAAAAGCGGGAACGGGCTCCTACGAGCAGTACTTC. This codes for CASTAKAGTGSYEQYF. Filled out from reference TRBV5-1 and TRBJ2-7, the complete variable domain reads KAGVTQTPRYLIKTRGQQVTLSCSPISGHRSVSWYQQTPGQGLQFLFEYFSETQRNKGNFPGRFSGRQFSNSRSEMNVSTLELGDSALYLCASTAKAGTGSYEQYFGPGTRLTVT.

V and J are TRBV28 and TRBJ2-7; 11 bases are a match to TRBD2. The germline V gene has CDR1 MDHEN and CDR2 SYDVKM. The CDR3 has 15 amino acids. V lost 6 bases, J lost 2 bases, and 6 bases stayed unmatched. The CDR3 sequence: CASSRSGRGPYEQYF. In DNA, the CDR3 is TGTGCCAGCAGCCGTAGCGGGAGGGGACCCTACGAGCAGTACTTC.

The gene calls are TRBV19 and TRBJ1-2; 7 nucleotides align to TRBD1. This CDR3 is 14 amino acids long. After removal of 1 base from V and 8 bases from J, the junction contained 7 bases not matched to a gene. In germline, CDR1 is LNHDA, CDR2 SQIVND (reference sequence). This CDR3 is CASSIGAGGGGYTF. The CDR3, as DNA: TGTGCCAGTAGTATAGGAGCAGGGGGTGGAGGCTACACCTTC.

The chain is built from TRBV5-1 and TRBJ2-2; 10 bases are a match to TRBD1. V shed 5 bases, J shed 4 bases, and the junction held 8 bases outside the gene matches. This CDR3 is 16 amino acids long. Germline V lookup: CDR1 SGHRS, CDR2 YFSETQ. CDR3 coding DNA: TGCGCCAGCAGGAACGACAGGGGGCCCGGCACCGGGGAGCTGTTTTTT. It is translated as CASRNDRGPGTGELFF.

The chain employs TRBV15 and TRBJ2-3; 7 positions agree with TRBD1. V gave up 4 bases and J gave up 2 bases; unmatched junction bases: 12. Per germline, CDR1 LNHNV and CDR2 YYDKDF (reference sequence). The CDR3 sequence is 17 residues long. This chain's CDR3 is CATSKDGSGGSTDTQYF. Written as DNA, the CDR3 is TGTGCCACCAGCAAAGACGGTTCAGGGGGATCCACAGATACGCAGTATTTT. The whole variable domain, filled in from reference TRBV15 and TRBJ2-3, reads DAMVIQNPRYQVTQFGKPVTLSCSQTLNHNVMYWYQQKSSQAPKLLFHYYDKDFNNEADTPDNFQSRRPNTSFCFLDIRSPGLGDTAMYLCATSKDGSGGSTDTQYFGPGTRLTVL.

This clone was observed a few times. The CDR3 here is CASRRETEAFF. The CDR3 DNA reads as TGTGCCAGCAGGAGGGAAACTGAAGCTTTCTTT. This sequence joins TRBV2 and TRBJ1-1; D unclear. This CDR3 is built from 11 residues. Trimming stripped 6 bases from V and 5 bases from J, with 7 bases between. Per germline, CDR1 SNHLY and CDR2 FYNNEI.